This paragraph covers one TCR beta chain sequence. The primer mix had 60 Vbeta and 13 Jbeta primers. This table comes from immunoSEQ multiplex PCR, and its TCRdb copy is limited to in-frame clones, with some not included. The sample lists fewer than 150,000 clones, approximately 84% seen once, with over 0.2% in the top ten. The V end was cut by 7 bases, the J end by 4 bases, with 16 bases between. The CDR3 has 14 residues. The germline V gene has CDR1 LNHDA and CDR2 SQIVND (reference sequence). This specimen comes from a study of cytomegalovirus exposure and HLA in healthy donors. The source of this sequence is a man aged 50 or older in good health and CMV-seronegative. Sequenced input: PBMCs. This chain joins TRBV19 and TRBJ1-1; possible D gene TRBD1, 5 bases. CDR3 protein: CASTYGSGVTEAFF. The CDR3 nucleotides read TGTGCCAGTACTTATGGGTCGGGGGTCACTGAAGCTTTCTTT.